The 15 T cell receptor beta chains below were found in one sample sequenced in a study of T cells in Graves' hyperthyroidism and ophthalmopathy (dated by TCRdb to 2018 to 2020). Libraries were constructed by multiplex PCR. Sequencing took place on an Illumina HiSeq 2000. The TCR beta CDR3 regions were amplified from the RNA transcripts. A first-round RT-PCR of the TCR CDR3 used the HTBI primer set with the Qiagen OneStep RT-PCR kit. Clones were called with MiXCR by TCRdb after fastp trimmed the public reads at Q25, and only in-frame beta chains were retained. Identical CDR3 proteins give one entry, which carries the most common genes and DNA. For this sample there are hundreds of thousands of distinct CDR3 sequences; 15% to 20% appear just once. The ten top clones hold approximately 3.9% of the sample. Specimen: blood. The receptors were sampled from a woman aged 25 to 39 with Graves' hyperthyroidism.

This clonotype was observed many times. V and J are TRBV12-3 or TRBV12-4 and TRBJ2-6; the D is unclear. This CDR3 is 15 amino acids long. Trimming left V 4 bases short and J 2 bases short, with 9 bases between. The CDR3 nucleotides read TGTGCCAGCAGTTACTCAGGAACTGGGGCCAACGTCCTGACTTTC. This translates into CASSYSGTGANVLTF.

The chain couples TRBV27 to TRBJ1-5; D uncertain. CDR1 and CDR2 from the germline V gene are MNHEY and SMNVEV (reference sequence). The CDR3 loop spans 13 amino acids. Trimming stripped 2 bases from V and 5 bases from J, with 7 bases between. CDR3 residues: CASSLRDHQPQHF. In nucleotides, the CDR3 is TGTGCCAGCAGTTTAAGAGATCATCAGCCCCAGCATTTT.

This clonotype was seen at least ten times. The rearrangement joins TRBV28 to TRBJ2-3, with 12 nucleotides matching TRBD2. CDR1 MDHEN and CDR2 SYDVKM come from the germline V gene. The length of the CDR3 is 19 residues. V was pared by 4 bases and J by 4 bases, with 15 bases of the junction left unmatched. As DNA, the CDR3 is TGTGCCAGCAGTTCCAAGGGACTAGCGGGCCCTAAGGGGTCAGATACGCAGTATTTT. The encoded protein is CASSSKGLAGPKGSDTQYF.

This chain joins TRBV28 and TRBJ2-2; D ambiguous. This CDR3 comprises 13 residues. Trimming removed 6 bases from V and 7 bases from J, with 12 bases in between. CDR1 is MDHEN and CDR2 is SYDVKM in the germline V gene. CDR3 protein: CASRPDPGGELFF. The CDR3 DNA reads TGTGCCAGCAGACCTGACCCCGGCGGGGAGCTGTTTTTT.

This clonotype was picked up many times. CDR3 coding DNA: TGCAGTGCCCGTCCCCAGACCCTCACAGATACGCAGTATTTT. It translates to CSARPQTLTDTQYF. The chain recombines TRBV20-1 with TRBJ2-3; D unresolved. Deletions cut 6 bases from V and 2 bases from J, with 15 bases between. CDR3 length: 14 amino acids. Germline lookup yields CDR1 DFQATT and CDR2 SNEGSKA (reference sequence).

This clonotype was observed many times. J is TRBJ2-1 and V is TRBV6-2 or TRBV6-3; the D is unclear. The germline gives CDR1 MNHEY, CDR2 SVGEGT. The germline V and J ends were trimmed by 6 bases and 0 bases, with 24 bases remaining between them. The CDR3 runs 19 residues. The CDR3 sequence: CASRLNSAVNQRSYNEQFF. CDR3 bases: TGTGCCAGCAGACTAAACTCCGCAGTTAATCAGCGCTCCTACAATGAGCAGTTCTTC.

This clonotype was counted at least ten times. V is TRBV6-1 and J is TRBJ1-5; tentatively, D is TRBD1 (5 bases). V was cut by 6 bases and J by 9 bases, with 15 bases left in between. The CDR3 extends over 13 amino acids. Germline lookup yields CDR1 MNHNS and CDR2 SASEGT. The CDR3 nucleotides read TGTGCCAGCAGGGGACCATCAATTCCGCCCCAGCATTTT. It codes for CASRGPSIPPQHF.

This clonotype was found many times. A read error may produce the germline difference seen at one junction end. The rearrangement uses TRBV5-5 and TRBJ2-7; 8 bases fit TRBD1. Germline CDR1 reads SGHKS; CDR2 reads YYEKEE (reference sequence). The CDR3 totals 13 residues. The CDR3 region is CASTDRVVYQQYF. The CDR3 nucleotides read TGTGCCAGTACGGACAGGGTTGTCTACCAGCAGTACTTC.

The chain has TRBV4-1 and TRBJ2-4; 7 nucleotides match TRBD1. Germline-derived CDR1 and CDR2 are MGHRA and YSYEKL. The V segment lost 4 bases and the J segment 7 bases; nucleotides outside the gene matches: 16. The CDR3 is 17 residues long. The CDR3, as DNA: TGCGCCAGCAGCCGCGACAGGGATGGCGGTACAAGGAACATTCAGTACTTC. Amino acids: CASSRDRDGGTRNIQYF.

This clonotype was seen only a few times. The chain employs TRBV27 and TRBJ1-2; D perhaps matches TRBD1 (5 bases). Trimming removed 3 bases at V and 4 bases at J, with 15 bases between. The CDR3 length is 15 residues. Germline loops: CDR1 MNHEY, CDR2 SMNVEV (reference sequence). The DNA of the CDR3 is TGTGCCAGCAGTTTCTCGGAGGGGCTTATCTATGGCTACACCTTC. Translated, it gives CASSFSEGLIYGYTF.

A few counts support this clonotype. The rearrangement joins TRBV24-1 to TRBJ2-1; D tentatively reads TRBD1 or TRBD2 (5 bases each). CDR1 and CDR2 from the germline V gene are KGHDR and SFDVKD. V was cut by 6 bases and J by 5 bases, with 13 bases left in between. The CDR3 totals 14 residues. The CDR3 bases are TGTGCCACCAGTTGGGACCTCGGGGACAATGAGCAGTTCTTC. Translated: CATSWDLGDNEQFF.

This clonotype was counted many times. J is TRBJ1-2 and V is TRBV24-1; weak D call: TRBD1 (6 bases). The V end lost 4 bases, the J end lost 3 bases, and 11 bases lay between the germline ends. Germline V gene lookup returns CDR1 KGHDR and CDR2 SFDVKD. The CDR3 runs 14 residues. The CDR3 DNA reads as TGTGCCACCAGTGACGCTAGGACAGACTATGGCTACACCTTC. Translating gives CATSDARTDYGYTF.

This clonotype was seen repeatedly, ten times or more. The chain joins TRBV20-1 to TRBJ1-5; D ambiguous. V lost 0 bases, J lost 0 bases, and 18 bases lay in between. The CDR3 sequence is 18 residues long. Germline V gene sequence: CDR1 DFQATT, CDR2 SNEGSKA (reference sequence). The CDR3 here is CSARDPRSGDHSNQPQHF. In DNA, the CDR3 is TGCAGTGCTAGAGATCCTCGGAGCGGAGACCATAGCAATCAGCCCCAGCATTTT.

This clonotype appeared a few times. This chain connects TRBV11-2 to TRBJ1-2, with D possibly being TRBD1 (6 bases). This CDR3 is built from 14 residues. Trimming pared 5 bases from V and 7 bases from J, leaving 17 bases between. Germline CDR1 and CDR2: SGHAT and FQNNGV. The CDR3 is CASSTRTDQSGYTF. The CDR3 DNA reads TGTGCCAGCAGCACCCGGACAGATCAATCTGGCTACACCTTC.

This clonotype was observed many times. This chain connects TRBV24-1 to TRBJ2-1; D possibly corresponds to TRBD2 (5 bases). Trimming took 7 bases from V and 7 from J, leaving 7 bases between them. CDR1 is KGHDR and CDR2 is SFDVKD in the germline V gene. The CDR3 covers 11 residues. The CDR3 sequence is CATSRGNEQFF. As DNA, the CDR3 is TGTGCCACCAGCCGGGGTAATGAGCAGTTCTTC.